This is a list of T cell receptor beta chains from one sample in a study of CD8 T cells in ankylosing spondylitis. One entry per CDR3 protein results from TCRdb running MiXCR on the 5' RACE reads. Here the sample spans roughly 400,000 distinct CDR3 sequences, about a fifth being singletons. Specimen: blood, either unsorted or a sorted T cell fraction (not recorded which). All receptors come from a male donor with ankylosing spondylitis. The CDR3 runs from the conserved cysteine through the conserved F or W. A D gene is named only where the DNA matches it firmly. Expanded clones are given a class, and other clones once, few, many or no size at all.

D	size	V	J	DNA	CDR3
TRBD2	.	TRBV11-1	TRBJ2-1	TGTGCCAGCAGCCGGGGGGGACTAGCGGATCTAGGTGGATACAATGAGCAGTTCTTC	CASSRGGLADLGGYNEQFF
.	few	TRBV20-1	TRBJ2-7	TGCAGTGCTAGAGATACTCGTCCTCCCTTTGAGCAGTACTTC	CSARDTRPPFEQYF
TRBD2	.	TRBV12-3/TRBV12-4	TRBJ2-7	TGTGCCAGCAGGACTAGCGGGAGCGTTACCTACGAGCAGTACTTC	CASRTSGSVTYEQYF
TRBD1	.	TRBV20-1	TRBJ2-7	TGCAGTGCTAGGTCAACCGGGACAGGGGATCCCGAGCAGTACTTC	CSARSTGTGDPEQYF
.	few	TRBV3-1	TRBJ2-7	TGTGCCAGCAGCCATCTCCCCTGGACCACGCGGAGCTCCTACGAGCAGTACTTC	CASSHLPWTTRSSYEQYF
.	.	TRBV15	TRBJ1-4	TGTGCCACCAGCAGAGATCTCGGTCAAAAACTGTTTTTT	CATSRDLGQKLFF
TRBD1	few	TRBV3-1	TRBJ1-2	TGTGCCAGCAGCCAAGATAGGGTGACCAGGGGGAGTGACTATGGCTACACCTTC	CASSQDRVTRGSDYGYTF
.	few	TRBV9	TRBJ2-7	TGTGCCAGCAGCGTGCAGGACCCCTACGAGCAGTACTTC	CASSVQDPYEQYF
TRBD1	once	TRBV9	TRBJ1-1	TGTGCCAGCAGCGTAGCAGCAAGGGGGCAGAACACTGAAGCTTTCTTT	CASSVAARGQNTEAFF
TRBD1	few	TRBV18	TRBJ2-4	TGTGCCAGCTCGAAGACAGGGGGCTCATCGAACATTCAGTACTTC	CASSKTGGSSNIQYF
.	few	TRBV6-1	TRBJ2-7	TGTGCCAGCAGTGCCCCGGGCCTCTCCTACGAGCAGTACTTC	CASSAPGLSYEQYF
.	.	TRBV11-3	TRBJ1-4	TGTGCCAGCAGCCCTAGTCGGACTAATGAAAAACTGTTTTTT	CASSPSRTNEKLFF
TRBD2	few	TRBV15	TRBJ2-1	TGTGCCACCAGCAGAGACGCGGGGGCCTACAATGAGCAGTTCTTC	CATSRDAGAYNEQFF
.	few	TRBV5-6	TRBJ2-1	TGTGCCAGCAGCTTGCCGGAGTCCCCGCGGCAGGGGTACAATGAGCAGTTCTTC	CASSLPESPRQGYNEQFF
TRBD2	.	TRBV27	TRBJ2-1	TGTGCCAGCAGTTTATTGGGGACTAGACAAAATGAGCAGTTCTTC	CASSLLGTRQNEQFF
.	.	TRBV20-1	TRBJ2-1	TGCAGTGCTCATGATACCGGGACCACATACAATGAGCAGTTCTTC	CSAHDTGTTYNEQFF
TRBD2	.	TRBV24-1	TRBJ2-2	TGTGCCACCAGAGAGCGGGGAGACACCGGGGAGCTGTTTTTT	CATRERGDTGELFF
.	.	TRBV29-1	TRBJ1-5	TGCAGCGTTGTAACAGGGAGTTCTTATAGCAATCAGCCCCAGCATTTT	CSVVTGSSYSNQPQHF
.	.	TRBV5-1	TRBJ2-3	TGTGCCAGCAGCTTCCGATCGGCGCCGGCATTCCCAAACCCAGATACGCAGTATTTT	CASSFRSAPAFPNPDTQYF
.	.	TRBV7-6	TRBJ2-5	TGTGCCAGCAGCTCAACCTCAGGGTGGAAGACCCAGTACTTC	CASSSTSGWKTQYF
.	.	TRBV14	TRBJ2-5	TGTGCCAGCAGCCAACCAATGACGGGTGTAGGGACCCAGTACTTC	CASSQPMTGVGTQYF
.	few	TRBV27	TRBJ1-1	TGTGCCAGCAGTTCCATACGGACGGCGAACACTGAAGCTTTCTTT	CASSSIRTANTEAFF
.	many	TRBV20-1	TRBJ1-1	TGCAGTGCTAGAGCCCCAGGGACGAACACTGAAGCTTTCTTT	CSARAPGTNTEAFF
TRBD2	few	TRBV9	TRBJ2-1	TGTGCCAGCAGCGTAGTAGCGGGCTCGGCGGGTGAGCAGTTCTTC	CASSVVAGSAGEQFF
.	.	TRBV25-1	TRBJ1-3	TGTGCCAGCAGCGAACCGGGAGAGCCGGGAAACACCATATATTTT	CASSEPGEPGNTIYF
.	few	TRBV28	TRBJ2-6	TGTGCCAGCAGTTGGACAGATAGAAGCTCTGGGGCCAACGTCCTGACTTTC	CASSWTDRSSGANVLTF
TRBD1	many	TRBV5-1	TRBJ2-7	TGCGCCAGCAGCCCAGACAGGGACGAGCAGTACTTC	CASSPDRDEQYF
.	.	TRBV18	TRBJ2-5	TGTGCCAGCTCACCAGGGGCTAGACAAGAGACCCAGTACTTC	CASSPGARQETQYF
.	.	TRBV7-3	TRBJ2-2	TGTGCCAGCAGCTTAACCCCCGGGAGTCGTACCGGGGAGCTGTTTTTT	CASSLTPGSRTGELFF
TRBD2	few	TRBV20-1	TRBJ2-7	TGCAGTGCTAGAGATCCGGGCGGGAGGGCCGGCGAGCAGTACTTC	CSARDPGGRAGEQYF
.	few	TRBV20-1	TRBJ2-1	TGCAGTGCGGACCAGGGTTTCGAGTTGAATGAGCAGTTCTTC	CSADQGFELNEQFF
.	.	TRBV5-5	TRBJ2-2	TGTGCCAGCAGCTTGACGTGGGGCCGGAACACCGGGGAGCTGTTTTTT	CASSLTWGRNTGELFF
.	.	TRBV5-1	TRBJ2-2	TGCGCCAGCAGCATTGATACAGGGCCCACCGGGGAGCTGTTTTTT	CASSIDTGPTGELFF
.	.	TRBV20-1	TRBJ2-7	TGCAGTGCTGGTCTAGCGTCGGTCGAGCAGTACTTC	CSAGLASVEQYF
.	.	TRBV6-1	TRBJ2-1	TGTGCCAGCAGCCAACAGGAGTCTCCCTACAATGAGCAGTTCTTC	CASSQQESPYNEQFF
TRBD2	.	TRBV28	TRBJ2-2	TGTGCCACCGACTTTAGCGGGAGTGTTGACACCGGGGAGCTGTTTTTT	CATDFSGSVDTGELFF
.	few	TRBV27	TRBJ2-7	TGTGCCAGCAGTTTTAAGAACTCCTACGAGCAGTACTTC	CASSFKNSYEQYF
.	.	TRBV7-9	TRBJ2-1	TGTGCCAGCAGCTTCGGGGGCTTAAACCAGTTCTTC	CASSFGGLNQFF
.	.	TRBV29-1	TRBJ2-6	TGCAGCGTTGTACAGGCCATCGGTACGGCCAACGTCCTGACTTTC	CSVVQAIGTANVLTF
.	.	TRBV5-1	TRBJ2-1	TGCGCCAGCAGCTTCAGTCCGTGGCCCCCCTACAATGAGCAGTTCTTC	CASSFSPWPPYNEQFF
TRBD1	.	TRBV5-1	TRBJ2-2	TGCGCCAGCAGCCCCGGGACAGGGAGGCCCACGAACACCGGGGAGCTGTTTTTT	CASSPGTGRPTNTGELFF
TRBD2	few	TRBV11-2	TRBJ2-5	TGTGCCAGCAGCTTAGATCGGAGACTAGCGATGTTC	CASSLDRRLAMF
.	.	TRBV28	TRBJ2-7	TGTGCCAGCAGTTGGAGTCGGTACGAGCAGTACTTC	CASSWSRYEQYF
.	few	TRBV18	TRBJ2-1	TGTGCCAGCTCACCGCAATTCTTGAACAATGAGCAGTTCTTC	CASSPQFLNNEQFF
.	.	TRBV28	TRBJ2-5	TGTGCCAGCAGTTTATCAGGGCAAGTTGAGACCCAGTACTTC	CASSLSGQVETQYF
TRBD1	few	TRBV4-2	TRBJ1-2	TGTGCCAGCAGCCAAGTTGGGGACAGGGCCGCCTACACCTTC	CASSQVGDRAAYTF
.	.	TRBV20-1	TRBJ2-7	TGCAGTGCCACCCGGGAATCCTACGAGCAGTACTTC	CSATRESYEQYF
.	.	TRBV10-3	TRBJ1-1	TGTGCCATCAGCCGAACGATTTTCCTCATGAACACTGAAGCTTTCTTT	CAISRTIFLMNTEAFF